This T cell receptor beta chain was captured in a study of identical twins. V lost 6 bases and J 8 bases, leaving 14 bases between the germline ends. CDR1 SGHDT and CDR2 YYEEEE come from the germline V gene. This CDR3 comprises 12 residues. This clonotype was counted at least ten times. Its antigen is as yet unknown. Study conclusions and caveats: Fewer insertions marked abundant cord blood beta clonotypes; young adult naive trended weakly, memory not at all. Those out-of-frame alpha sequences shared by twins showed an excess of low generation probability.

TCRdb called the 5' RACE reads again in MiXCR, with one record for every CDR3 protein. The sample holds about 790,000 distinct CDR3 sequences; 15% to 20% are singletons and the top ten take 13%. The donors were all healthy and Caucasian. The same data also contributed to another study, on T cells expressing NK-cell markers. As reported in that work: Expanded clones of NKG2C+ T cells had an unclear HCMV specificity.

The sequenced sample was PBMCs. This chain uses TRBV5-6 with TRBJ1-1; D is ambiguous. The receptor was derived from a woman under 30 in good health. CDR3 in amino acids: CASISEGNEAFF. CDR3 DNA sequence: TGTGCCAGCATCTCTGAAGGAAACGAAGCTTTCTTT.